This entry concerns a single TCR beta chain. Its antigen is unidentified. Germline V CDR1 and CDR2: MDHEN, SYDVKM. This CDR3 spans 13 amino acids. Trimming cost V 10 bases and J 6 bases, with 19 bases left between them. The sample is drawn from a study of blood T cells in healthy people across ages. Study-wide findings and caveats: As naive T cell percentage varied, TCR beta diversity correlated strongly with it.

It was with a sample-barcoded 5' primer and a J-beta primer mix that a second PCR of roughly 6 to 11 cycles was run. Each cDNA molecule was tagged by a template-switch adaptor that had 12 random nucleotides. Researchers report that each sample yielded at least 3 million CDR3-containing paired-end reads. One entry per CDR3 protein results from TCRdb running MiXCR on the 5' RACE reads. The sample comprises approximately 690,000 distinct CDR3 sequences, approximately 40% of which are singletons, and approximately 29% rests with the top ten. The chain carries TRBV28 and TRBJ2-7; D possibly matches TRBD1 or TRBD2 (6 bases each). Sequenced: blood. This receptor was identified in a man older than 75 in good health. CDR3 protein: CAISEGGLAEQYF. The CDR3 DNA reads TGTGCCATTTCTGAAGGGGGGCTGGCCGAGCAGTACTTC.